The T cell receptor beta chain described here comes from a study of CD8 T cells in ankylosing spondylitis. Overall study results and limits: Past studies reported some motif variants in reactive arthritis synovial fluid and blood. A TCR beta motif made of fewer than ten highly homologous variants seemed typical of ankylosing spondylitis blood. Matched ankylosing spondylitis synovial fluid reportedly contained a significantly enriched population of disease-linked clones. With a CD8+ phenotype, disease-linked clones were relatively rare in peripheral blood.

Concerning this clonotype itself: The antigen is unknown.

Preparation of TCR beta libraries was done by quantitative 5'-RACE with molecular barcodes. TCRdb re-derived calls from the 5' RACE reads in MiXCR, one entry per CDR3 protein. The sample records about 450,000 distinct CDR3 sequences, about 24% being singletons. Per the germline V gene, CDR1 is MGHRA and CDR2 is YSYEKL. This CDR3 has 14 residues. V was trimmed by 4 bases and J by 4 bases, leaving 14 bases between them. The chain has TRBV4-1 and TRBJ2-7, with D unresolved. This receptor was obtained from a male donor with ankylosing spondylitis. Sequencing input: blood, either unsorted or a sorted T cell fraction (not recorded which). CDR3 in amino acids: CASSPRKEIYEQYF. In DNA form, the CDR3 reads TGCGCCAGCAGCCCTAGAAAGGAGATATACGAGCAGTACTTC.